The next 31 T cell receptor beta chains were all read from a single sample in a study of blood T cells in healthy people across ages. Through a sample-barcoded 5' primer and a J-beta primer mix, a second PCR was run for roughly 6 to 12 cycles. TCRdb recomputed calls from the 5' RACE reads with MiXCR, one row per CDR3 protein. The sample records about 780,000 distinct CDR3 sequences, 35% to 60% being singletons. The specimen sequenced was blood. All receptors derive from an elderly man in good health.

V usage is TRBV29-1 and J usage is TRBJ1-1; D gene unclear. Germline CDR1 and CDR2: SQVTM and ANQGSEA. V lost 4 bases and J lost 5, with 8 bases in between. This CDR3 has 11 residues. CDR3: CSVAKQTEAFF. CDR3 nucleotide sequence: TGCAGCGTTGCCAAGCAGACTGAAGCTTTCTTT.

V is TRBV12-3 or TRBV12-4 and J is TRBJ2-1; 9 bases line up with TRBD2. The CDR3 is made up of 17 amino acids. With V trimmed by 3 bases and J by 12 bases, 18 bases remained unmatched. The DNA of the CDR3 is TGTGCCAGCAGTTTTTCCCGGCGACTAGCGGACGCGGTGGGGCAGTTCTTC. Its protein product is CASSFSRRLADAVGQFF.

The chain is built from TRBV20-1 and TRBJ2-5, with 11 bases matching TRBD2. The CDR3 covers 15 residues. V dropped 6 bases and J dropped 11; count of bases not matched to a gene: 17. Germline CDR1 and CDR2: DFQATT and SNEGSKA (reference sequence). This chain's CDR3 is CSAPASTSGSGEQYF. Here the CDR3 DNA reads TGCAGTGCCCCCGCTTCCACTAGCGGGAGTGGAGAGCAGTACTTC.

A note on this clonotype: The CDR3 does not end in the conserved phenylalanine or tryptophan, so this is likely a read error. The genes are TRBV24-1 and TRBJ2-1; 7 nucleotides line up with TRBD2. Germline V gives CDR1 KGHDR, CDR2 SFDVKD. The V and J ends lost 1 base and 7 bases, in that order; junction bases with no gene match: 24. This CDR3 spans 21 amino acids. This chain's CDR3 is CATSDLNPISGPSRMVNEQFL. Written as DNA, the CDR3 is TGTGCCACCAGTGATTTAAATCCTATTAGCGGGCCGTCTCGGATGGTAAATGAGCAGTTCCTC.

The CDR3 region has the DNA TGTGCCAGCAGCCGACCGGGTCGTCCCCAGTACTTC. Encoded protein: CASSRPGRPQYF. V is TRBV3-1 and J is TRBJ2-7; D is uncertain. The V gene lost 4 bases and the J gene lost 10 bases, with 14 bases spanning the gap. In germline, CDR1 is LGHDT, CDR2 YNNKEL (reference sequence). The CDR3 has 12 residues.

V and J are TRBV24-1 and TRBJ2-7; tentative D call: TRBD1 (6 bases). Germline loops: CDR1 KGHDR, CDR2 SFDVKD. There are 13 residues in the CDR3. Trimming removed 6 bases at V and 4 bases at J, with 12 bases between. CDR3 nucleotides: TGTGCCACCAGTCCGCAGGGGTCGTACGAGCAGTACTTC. As protein: CATSPQGSYEQYF.

CDR3 coding DNA: TGTGCCAGCAGCCCCAAGGCTAGCGGGAGCCTTTTCAGCTCCTACAATGAGCAGTTCTTC. This encodes CASSPKASGSLFSSYNEQFF. The rearrangement uses TRBV11-2 and TRBJ2-1, with 10 bases lining up with TRBD2. This CDR3 comprises 20 residues. Germline CDR1 SGHAT, CDR2 FQNNGV. V shed 5 bases, J shed 0 bases, and the junction held 16 bases outside the gene matches.

This clonotype was seen a handful of times. The rearrangement uses TRBV20-1 and TRBJ2-3; weak D call: TRBD2 (6 bases). V lost 3 bases to trimming and J lost 10 bases, with 8 bases between them. From germline, CDR1 is DFQATT and CDR2 SNEGSKA (reference sequence). This CDR3 comprises 10 residues. The DNA of the CDR3 is TGCAGTGCTAGTTCGGGAGCGCAGTATTTT. Residues: CSASSGAQYF.

J is TRBJ2-7 and V is TRBV12-3 or TRBV12-4; D possibly corresponds to TRBD1 (5 bases). The DNA end is a closer match to TRBJ2-5, so the J assignment may be wrong. The CDR3 contains 14 residues. As DNA, the CDR3 is TGTGCCAGCAGTGATGGACACGGCGGAGAGACCCAGTACTTC. Translating it yields CASSDGHGGETQYF.

This clonotype has only a few counts. The rearrangement links TRBV7-2 to TRBJ2-7; D is uncertain. The V end was cut by 2 bases, the J end by 3 bases, with 14 bases between. Germline V lookup: CDR1 SGHTA, CDR2 FQGNSA. This CDR3 is 15 amino acids long. The CDR3 spells CASSLTGSDVYEQYF. The CDR3 DNA follows: TGTGCCAGCAGCTTAACGGGCTCTGATGTCTACGAGCAGTACTTC.

The table lists this clonotype with a count of one. The CDR3 DNA is TGTGCCAGCACCCCGGGCGTCGGGACTACCACTTCCTACGAGCAGTACTTC. This translates into CASTPGVGTTTSYEQYF. The gene calls are TRBV11-3 and TRBJ2-7; 7 bases are a match to TRBD2. CDR1 and CDR2 (germline): SGHNT, YENEEA. CDR3 length: 17 amino acids. Trimming removed 7 bases from V and 1 base from J; junction bases left unmatched: 16. The variable domain in full, with the rest retrieved from reference TRBV11-3 and TRBJ2-7, is EAGVVQSPRYKIIEKKQPVAFWCNPISGHNTLYWYLQNLGQGPELLIRYENEEAVDDSQLPKDRFSAERLKGVDSTLKIQPAELGDSAVYLCASTPGVGTTTSYEQYFGPGTRLTVT.

The rearrangement joins TRBV30 to TRBJ2-1; D may be TRBD1 (6 bases). TRBJ2-7 matches the DNA end more closely, so the J call is doubtful. CDR1 GTSNPN and CDR2 SVGIG come from the germline V gene (reference sequence). The CDR3 contains 13 residues. CDR3 sequence reads: CAWSVSRGYEQYF. In nucleotides, the CDR3 is TGTGCCTGGAGTGTATCCAGGGGATACGAGCAGTACTTC.

This clonotype has a single count. The chain has TRBV7-8 and TRBJ2-7, with 11 positions matching TRBD2. The germline gives CDR1 SGHVS, CDR2 FQNEAQ. Trimming removed 9 bases from V and 7 bases from J; junction bases left unmatched: 32. The CDR3 covers 21 residues. CDR3: CARSHQLSGGASRGSVDEQYF. CDR3 bases: TGTGCCAGAAGCCACCAACTTAGCGGGGGGGCTTCCAGGGGCTCGGTGGATGAGCAGTACTTC.

The chain combines TRBV7-2 with TRBJ2-7; 13 positions agree with TRBD2. CDR1 is SGHTA, CDR2 FQGNSA, per germline. Trimming at V came to 5 bases and at J to 0 bases, leaving 7 bases not matched to a gene. The CDR3 extends over 17 amino acids. The CDR3, as DNA: TGTGCCAGCAGCCCGGGACTAGCGGGAACCCGCTCCTACGAGCAGTACTTC. Protein: CASSPGLAGTRSYEQYF.

This clonotype was seen many times. This chain joins TRBV7-2 and TRBJ2-6; perhaps D is TRBD1 or TRBD2 (5 bases each). CDR1 is SGHTA and CDR2 is FQGNSA in the germline V gene. The ends were cut back, 2 bases at V and 4 bases at J, with 12 bases in the middle. The CDR3 totals 16 residues. The CDR3, as DNA: TGTGCCAGCAGCTTACTTGGGGGAGCCGGGGCCAACGTCCTGACTTTC. Translating it yields CASSLLGGAGANVLTF.

The rearrangement joins TRBV7-2 to TRBJ2-7; D not certain. This CDR3 region has 15 residues. The germline gives CDR1 SGHTA, CDR2 FQGNSA. Trimming stripped 1 base from V and 3 bases from J, with 13 bases between. CDR3 sequence: CASSLELGSLYEQYF. CDR3 DNA: TGTGCCAGCAGCTTAGAGCTGGGCTCCCTCTACGAGCAGTACTTC.

V is TRBV7-2 and J is TRBJ2-2; D might be TRBD2 (7 bases). The CDR3 has 16 residues. Trimming shortened V by 7 bases and J by 3 bases, and 18 bases separated the two germline ends. From germline, CDR1 is SGHTA and CDR2 FQGNSA. This chain's CDR3 is CASTPRGGSYTGELFF. In DNA, the CDR3 is TGTGCCAGCACCCCCAGGGGAGGGTCCTACACCGGGGAGCTGTTTTTT.

The CDR3 reads CASSQTSTSAYNEQFF. As DNA, the CDR3 is TGCGCCAGCAGCCAAACATCGACTAGCGCGTACAATGAGCAGTTCTTC. The gene calls are TRBV5-1 and TRBJ2-1; 8 positions match TRBD2. Germline lookup yields CDR1 SGHRS and CDR2 YFSETQ. This CDR3 has 16 residues. V was clipped by 4 bases and J by 4 bases; unmatched bases: 10.

This clonotype was counted at least ten times. V gene TRBV18 combines with J gene TRBJ2-5, with 7 nucleotides matching TRBD2. The V and J ends lost 1 base and 3 bases, in that order; junction bases with no gene match: 14. CDR3 size: 18 residues. Germline V gives CDR1 KGHSH, CDR2 LQKENI. CDR3 protein: CASSPLVVGASGEETQYF. In nucleotides, the CDR3 is TGTGCCAGCTCACCACTCGTAGTCGGGGCTAGCGGAGAAGAGACCCAGTACTTC.

Only a few counts were recorded for this clonotype. V and J are TRBV6-1 and TRBJ2-7, with 7 bases lining up with TRBD2. This CDR3 has 14 residues. CDR1 is MNHNS, CDR2 SASEGT, per germline. J was trimmed by 2 bases and V by 8 bases; bases with no gene match: 9. CDR3 region: CASGTGTTAYEQYF. CDR3 sequence (DNA): TGTGCCAGCGGGACCGGGACTACGGCCTACGAGCAGTACTTC.

The chain links TRBV20-1 to TRBJ2-5; D perhaps matches TRBD2 (6 bases). There are 13 residues in the CDR3. The germline CDR1 and CDR2 sequences are DFQATT and SNEGSKA (reference sequence). V gave up 1 base and J gave up 5 bases, with 11 bases separating them. CDR3 sequence: CSARVTSLETQYF. The CDR3, as DNA: TGCAGTGCTAGAGTTACTAGCTTGGAGACCCAGTACTTC.

This clonotype has a count of ten or more. The chain joins TRBV5-1 to TRBJ2-7, with D maybe TRBD1 (6 bases). The CDR3 length is 15 residues. V was trimmed by 0 bases and J by 2 bases, leaving 12 bases between them. Per germline, CDR1 SGHRS and CDR2 YFSETQ. CDR3: CASSLEGQSAYEQYF. The CDR3 DNA follows: TGCGCCAGCAGCTTGGAAGGACAGTCAGCCTACGAGCAGTACTTC.

This clonotype showed up just a few times. This chain joins TRBV4-1 and TRBJ2-1; D not resolved. The J call may be in error: the DNA end matches TRBJ2-7 better. Germline lookup yields CDR1 MGHRA and CDR2 YSYEKL. The CDR3 runs 15 residues. CDR3 bases: TGCGCCAGCAGCCAAGGCTGGGGTTCCTACAATGAGCAGTACTTC. This sequence encodes CASSQGWGSYNEQYF.

The chain links TRBV19 to TRBJ2-2, with D perhaps TRBD1 or TRBD2 (6 bases each). This CDR3 has 15 amino acids. V shed 7 bases and J shed 6 bases, with 18 bases lying between them. The germline gives CDR1 LNHDA, CDR2 SQIVND (reference sequence). As DNA, the CDR3 is TGTGCCAGTACCCCTCAGTGGGGGGCGGCCGGGGAGCTGTTTTTT. Translation gives CASTPQWGAAGELFF.

The chain has TRBV18 and TRBJ2-3; possibly TRBD1 for D (5 bases). The germline CDR1 and CDR2 sequences are KGHSH and LQKENI. CDR3 length: 15 amino acids. Trimming left V 3 bases short and J 3 bases short, with 13 bases between. CDR3 DNA: TGTGCCAGCTCACCGGGCCAGGGTCTAACAGATACGCAGTATTTT. Its protein is CASSPGQGLTDTQYF.

About this clonotype: This sequence may be a read error, since a much larger clone differs from it by one base. The rearrangement links TRBV28 to TRBJ1-6, with D perhaps TRBD1 (5 bases). Germline CDR1 reads MDHEN; CDR2 reads SYDVKM. The CDR3 spans 15 residues. The CDR3 spells CASSGGGGAASPPHF. The CDR3, as DNA: TGTGCCAGCAGCGGGGGTGGTGGGGCCGCTTCACCCCCCCACTTT.

Only one count was recorded for this clonotype. The chain has TRBV5-1 and TRBJ2-5; the match to TRBD2 covers 8 bases. V was clipped by 0 bases and J by 4 bases; unmatched bases: 8. The CDR3 loop spans 16 amino acids. Per germline, CDR1 SGHRS and CDR2 YFSETQ. DNA for the CDR3: TGCGCCAGCAGCTTGGGACTAGCGACGGCCCCAGAGACCCAGTACTTC. Residues: CASSLGLATAPETQYF.

The CDR3 is CASSFSDTEAFF. Written as DNA, the CDR3 is TGTGCCAGCAGTTTTTCAGACACTGAAGCTTTCTTT. This chain links TRBV12-3 or TRBV12-4 with TRBJ1-1; no definite D call. Trimming removed 3 bases from V and 3 bases from J, with 5 bases in between. CDR3 length: 12 residues.

This clonotype was counted between two and nine times. This rearrangement joins TRBV28 to TRBJ1-2, with a tentative D call TRBD1 (5 bases). In germline, CDR1 is MDHEN, CDR2 SYDVKM. The CDR3 has 12 amino acids. V was shortened by 3 bases and J by 6 bases, with 8 bases between the two germline ends. In DNA, the CDR3 is TGTGCCAGCAGTTTGGGGGGAAATGGCTACACCTTC. Its translation: CASSLGGNGYTF.

This clonotype has more than one count but fewer than ten. Relative to the germline gene, one junction end is altered; a read error may explain this. The chain joins TRBV7-2 to TRBJ2-1; 7 positions agree with TRBD2. CDR1 is SGHTA, CDR2 FQGNSA, per germline. CDR3 length equals 16 residues. DNA for the CDR3: TGTGCCAGTAGCTTAAGTCGAGCGGGACTTAGGCTTGAGCAGTTCTTC. It is translated as CASSLSRAGLRLEQFF.

The V call is TRBV5-4, the J call TRBJ2-7, with TRBD1 as a possible D gene (6 bases). The CDR3 runs 11 residues. The V end was cut by 4 bases, the J end by 7 bases, with 9 bases between. Germline CDR1 reads SGHNT; CDR2 reads YYREEE (reference sequence). The CDR3 spells CASSAQGEQYF. The DNA for the CDR3 is TGTGCCAGCAGCGCTCAGGGGGAGCAGTACTTC.